The source of this T cell receptor (beta chain) is a study of blood T cell repertoires in COVID-19. Study-level background: Acute-phase and convalescent COVID-19 samples originated in the United States, Italy and Spain.

The CDR3 is made up of 13 amino acids. The germline V gene has CDR1 SNHLY and CDR2 FYNNEI. V lost 3 bases to trimming and J lost 6 bases, with 6 bases between them. Method: immunoSEQ multiplex PCR; TCRdb's copy keeps in-frame clones and lacks some. The top ten clones hold around 10% of a sample with about 230,000 clones, 70% to 90% of them seen once. Sequences were obtained from peripheral blood. J is TRBJ1-6 and V is TRBV2; D ambiguous. The receptor was isolated from a man over 45 with COVID-19, enrolled during active disease. CDR3 residues: CASSEYTNSPLHF. The CDR3 region has the DNA TGTGCCAGCAGTGAGTACACTAATTCACCCCTCCACTTT.